These 24 T cell receptor beta chains came from one sample sequenced in a study of blood T cell repertoires in COVID-19. TCRdb's copy holds only in-frame clones and misses some; the assay was immunoSEQ multiplex PCR. Of 300,000 to 400,000 clones detected, around nine tenths appear once; the ten largest clones hold around 0.95%. The material sequenced was PBMCs or T cells enriched from blood (not recorded which). These receptors were obtained from a woman in her 30s with acute COVID-19.

This clone was found once. The CDR3 region is CASSYEGGPYEQYF. CDR3 nucleotides: TGTGCCAGCAGTTACGAAGGGGGACCGTACGAGCAGTACTTC. The genes are TRBV6-5 and TRBJ2-7, with TRBD1 as a possible D gene (6 bases). Looked up from germline, CDR1 is MNHEY and CDR2 is SVGAGI. V gave up 2 bases and J gave up 4 bases, with 12 bases separating them. This CDR3 region has 14 residues.

The CDR3 region has the DNA TGTGCCAGCAGCCAAGGGAGTAGCGGGGTGGAGACCCAGTACTTC. It translates to CASSQGSSGVETQYF. The V and J genes are TRBV3-1 (or the pseudogene TRBV3-2) and TRBJ2-5; 8 nucleotides agree with TRBD2. CDR1 is LGHDT and CDR2 is YNNKEL in the germline V gene (reference sequence). The CDR3 is made up of 15 amino acids. V lost 1 base, J lost 5 bases, and 6 bases stayed unmatched.

This clone was observed once. A junction end diverges from the germline sequence, so it may reflect a read error. Here the CDR3 DNA reads TGTGCCAGCGGTGAGGGGAGAAGAAATGAGCAGTTCTTC. Amino acid sequence: CASGEGRRNEQFF. V is TRBV6-1 and J is TRBJ2-1; D may match TRBD1 or TRBD2 (5 bases each). The V gene's germline CDR1 is MNHNS and CDR2 SASEGT. The CDR3 is made up of 13 amino acids.

The rearrangement joins TRBV19 to TRBJ2-1; 7 nucleotides align to TRBD1. The CDR3 runs 14 residues. Unmatched junction bases numbered 5, after V lost 5 bases and J lost 4 bases. CDR1 and CDR2 (germline): LNHDA, SQIVND (reference sequence). In DNA form, the CDR3 reads TGTGCCAGTAGTGCGGACAGGAGATACAATGAGCAGTTCTTC. This encodes CASSADRRYNEQFF.

This chain uses TRBV6-5 with TRBJ1-1, with D possibly matching TRBD1 (6 bases). The CDR3 sequence is 12 residues long. CDR1 MNHEY and CDR2 SVGAGI come from the germline V gene. With 6 bases removed from V and 13 bases from J, the gap between germline ends came to 18 bases. DNA for the CDR3: TGTGCCAGCAGCCGGGACACCAATCTGGGTTTCTTT. This gives the protein CASSRDTNLGFF.

The rearrangement links TRBV7-9 to TRBJ1-2; D is possibly TRBD1 (5 bases). This CDR3 has 13 amino acids. Per germline, CDR1 SEHNR and CDR2 FQNEAQ (reference sequence). Trimming stripped 3 bases from V and 7 bases from J, with 12 bases between. The CDR3 DNA reads TGTGCCAGCAGCTTTGCCCGGCAGGGTGGCTACACCTTC. This sequence encodes CASSFARQGGYTF.

This clone occurred a few times. V gene TRBV29-1 combines with J gene TRBJ1-2, with 7 bases matching TRBD1. J gave up 4 bases and V 4 bases, and 3 bases lay outside the gene matches. The CDR3 totals 12 residues. Per germline, CDR1 SQVTM and CDR2 ANQGSEA. CDR3 sequence: CSVGPGGYGYTF. Here the CDR3 DNA reads TGCAGCGTTGGCCCAGGGGGCTATGGCTACACCTTC.

The sample holds many counts of this clone. The rearrangement joins TRBV9 to TRBJ2-2, with D maybe TRBD2 (6 bases). Per the germline V gene, CDR1 is SGDLS and CDR2 is YYNGEE. Trimming pared 1 base from V and 3 bases from J, leaving 10 bases between. CDR3 length: 15 amino acids. In nucleotides, the CDR3 is TGTGCCAGCAGCGTATTTAGGGAGGACACCGGGGAGCTGTTTTTT. Translating it yields CASSVFREDTGELFF. The entire variable domain, with the rest obtained from reference TRBV9 and TRBJ2-2, is as follows: DSGVTQTPKHLITATGQRVTLRCSPRSGDLSVYWYQQSLDQGLQFLIQYYNGEERAKGNILERFSAQQFPDLHSELNLSSLELGDSALYFCASSVFREDTGELFFGEGSRLTVL.

The chain combines TRBV6-5 with TRBJ2-7; possibly TRBD1 for D (5 bases). V lost 3 bases, J lost 5 bases, and 20 bases lay in between. The CDR3 is 16 residues long. Germline V CDR1 and CDR2: MNHEY, SVGAGI. The CDR3 region is CASSYSHLGQPDEQYF. CDR3 DNA sequence: TGTGCCAGCAGTTATTCGCACCTGGGGCAGCCCGACGAGCAGTACTTC.

This chain links TRBV30 with TRBJ2-6; D unresolved. The CDR3 is 16 amino acids. Germline V gene sequence: CDR1 GTSNPN, CDR2 SVGIG (reference sequence). The V and J ends lost 0 bases and 0 bases respectively, with 9 bases between them. The CDR3 nucleotides read TGTGCCTGGAGTGTACCTCGCAGCTCTGGGGCCAACGTCCTGACTTTC. This translates into CAWSVPRSSGANVLTF.

The V gene is TRBV7-2, the J gene TRBJ1-3; unclear D gene. CDR1 is SGHTA and CDR2 is FQGNSA in the germline V gene. Between the trimmed V and J ends, which lost 0 bases and 3 bases, there was a span of 9 bases. The CDR3 covers 15 residues. The CDR3, as DNA: TGTGCCAGCAGCTTAGCTGGCGGTGTTGGAAACACCATATATTTT. Protein sequence: CASSLAGGVGNTIYF.

V gene TRBV2 combines with J gene TRBJ1-2; D is unresolved. The V gene's germline CDR1 is SNHLY and CDR2 FYNNEI. This CDR3 has 10 residues. Trimming removed 9 bases at V and 7 bases at J, with 9 bases between. The CDR3, as DNA: TGTGCCAGACTAGTGACTGGCTACACCTTC. The encoded protein is CARLVTGYTF.

This clone has only one observation. Other DNA sequences of this sample code for an identical CDR3. The chain employs TRBV9 and TRBJ2-1, with D possibly TRBD2 on 5 matching bases. V was trimmed by 0 bases and J by 7 bases, leaving 8 bases between them. The CDR3 runs 13 residues. The germline CDR1 and CDR2 sequences are SGDLS and YYNGEE. As DNA, the CDR3 is TGTGCCAGCAGCGTAGTATCGGGAAATGAGCAGTTCTTC. Amino acid sequence: CASSVVSGNEQFF.

This clone was observed once. The CDR3 DNA sequence: TGTGCCAGCAGCGTAGACCGGGACTCCCCAACTCTATATGGCTACACCTTC. Encoded protein: CASSVDRDSPTLYGYTF. The chain joins TRBV9 to TRBJ1-2; a possible D gene is TRBD1 (5 bases). The CDR3 consists of 17 residues. Trimming pared 0 bases from V and 5 bases from J, leaving 20 bases between. In germline, CDR1 is SGDLS, CDR2 YYNGEE. The full variable domain, in which reference TRBV9 and TRBJ1-2 provide the parts outside the CDR3, is DSGVTQTPKHLITATGQRVTLRCSPRSGDLSVYWYQQSLDQGLQFLIQYYNGEERAKGNILERFSAQQFPDLHSELNLSSLELGDSALYFCASSVDRDSPTLYGYTFGSGTRLTVV.

The chain uses TRBV19 and TRBJ1-1; TRBD1 aligns across 7 bases. The germline gives CDR1 LNHDA, CDR2 SQIVND (reference sequence). The CDR3 has 15 residues. V was pared by 5 bases and J by 2 bases, with 8 bases of the junction left unmatched. This CDR3 reads CASSPRTGVNTEAFF. CDR3 coding DNA: TGTGCCAGTAGTCCCCGGACAGGCGTTAACACTGAAGCTTTCTTT. Based on the CDR3 plus reference TRBV19 and TRBJ1-1, the full variable domain is DGGITQSPKYLFRKEGQNVTLSCEQNLNHDAMYWYRQDPGQGLRLIYYSQIVNDFQKGDIAEGYSVSREKKESFPLTVTSAQKNPTAFYLCASSPRTGVNTEAFFGQGTRLTVV.

This chain uses TRBV19 with TRBJ1-3; no clear D gene. The CDR3 contains 13 residues. V lost 8 bases and J lost 0, with 8 bases in between. CDR1 is LNHDA, CDR2 SQIVND, per germline (reference sequence). CDR3 bases: TGTGCCAGTCCGGGGTCCTCTGGAAACACCATATATTTT. This encodes CASPGSSGNTIYF.

The rearrangement uses TRBV19 and TRBJ1-6, with 10 positions matching TRBD1. The J segment lost 9 bases and the V segment lost 5 bases, leaving 10 bases of the junction unmatched. CDR1 is LNHDA, CDR2 SQIVND, per germline (reference sequence). There are 16 residues in the CDR3. In DNA, the CDR3 is TGTGCCAGTAGTGGAAAAAGGGGACAGGGGATTTCACCCCTCCACTTT. Encoded protein: CASSGKRGQGISPLHF. The full variable domain, in which reference TRBV19 and TRBJ1-6 provide the parts outside the CDR3, is DGGITQSPKYLFRKEGQNVTLSCEQNLNHDAMYWYRQDPGQGLRLIYYSQIVNDFQKGDIAEGYSVSREKKESFPLTVTSAQKNPTAFYLCASSGKRGQGISPLHFGNGTRLTVT.

The CDR3 reads CASSPGTPPYEQYF. The CDR3, as DNA: TGTGCCAGCAGCCCCGGGACTCCCCCTTACGAGCAGTACTTC. This sequence joins TRBV6-2 or TRBV6-3 and TRBJ2-7; D is perhaps TRBD2 (6 bases). Germline values: CDR1 MNHEY, CDR2 SVGEGT. V was shortened by 6 bases and J by 4 bases, with 16 bases between the two germline ends. The CDR3 runs to 14 residues.

The chain combines TRBV7-8 with TRBJ2-5, with D possibly matching TRBD1 (6 bases). CDR3 length equals 15 residues. V lost 5 bases, J lost 10 bases, and 23 bases lay in between. Germline V lookup: CDR1 SGHVS, CDR2 FQNEAQ. DNA of the CDR3: TGTGCCAGCAGCGCGAACCGAGACAGGACCCCAGGCCAGTACTTC. Translated, it gives CASSANRDRTPGQYF.

The gene calls are TRBV3-1 (or the pseudogene TRBV3-2) and TRBJ1-6; D perhaps matches TRBD1 (6 bases). V lost 3 bases and J lost 9, with 12 bases in between. CDR3 length: 14 residues. The germline V gene encodes CDR1 LGHDT and CDR2 YNNKEL (reference sequence). The CDR3 region has the DNA TGTGCCAGCAGCCAGGACAGCCGAGGTTCACCCCTCCACTTT. Amino acid sequence: CASSQDSRGSPLHF.

V is TRBV10-3 and J is TRBJ2-2, with 7 bases matching TRBD2. The CDR3 sequence is 16 residues long. The ends lost 3 bases at V and 4 bases at J; junction bases unmatched: 8. Germline V lookup: CDR1 ENHRY, CDR2 SYGVKD. CDR3 loop: CAISDGSGDSTGELFF. In DNA form, the CDR3 reads TGTGCCATCAGTGACGGAAGCGGGGATAGCACCGGGGAGCTGTTTTTT.

V is TRBV4-2 and J is TRBJ2-3, with 8 bases aligning to TRBD2. J gave up 4 bases and V 2 bases, and 5 bases lay outside the gene matches. Per germline, CDR1 LGHNA and CDR2 YNFKEQ. CDR3 length equals 15 residues. The CDR3 is CASSQQAGVADTQYF. DNA for the CDR3: TGTGCCAGCAGCCAACAAGCGGGGGTCGCAGATACGCAGTATTTT.

The V gene is TRBV4-1, the J gene TRBJ1-5; TRBD1 matches 8 bases. V was pared by 0 bases and J by 2 bases, with 3 bases of the junction left unmatched. The CDR3 is 16 amino acids. Germline V lookup: CDR1 MGHRA, CDR2 YSYEKL. CDR3 amino acids: CASSQDQGARNQPQHF. The CDR3 DNA follows: TGCGCCAGCAGCCAAGATCAGGGGGCTCGCAATCAGCCCCAGCATTTT.

The gene calls are TRBV4-1 and TRBJ2-3, with 10 bases fitting TRBD1. V lost 4 bases to trimming and J lost 3 bases; unmatched junction nucleotides: 4. Per germline, CDR1 MGHRA and CDR2 YSYEKL. The CDR3 contains 15 residues. CDR3 sequence (DNA): TGCGCCAGCAGCCGAGGACAGGGGGAGACAGATACGCAGTATTTT. Amino acid sequence: CASSRGQGETDTQYF.